These 21 T cell receptor beta chains were sequenced from one sample in a study of siplizumab effects on memory and regulatory T cells (dated by TCRdb to 2018 to 2020). The library was obtained by the immunoSEQ multiplex PCR assay. TCRdb re-hosts the immuneACCESS table, in-frame sequences only. Its copies lack some clones; in the studies checked, an unresolved V gene accounts for under half of them, and the cause for the rest is not known. Counted in this sample were about 100,000 clones; about nine tenths of them appeared once. The leading ten clones occupy about 12% of the sample. The sequenced material came from non-Treg CD4+ T cells sorted from blood. The cell subset or site label of this sample denotes: FACS-sorted unstimulated CD4+ non-regulatory T cells. These receptors were collected from a human donor in good health.

J is TRBJ2-3 and V is TRBV5-1; 10 nucleotides align to TRBD1. This CDR3 has 14 amino acids. The V gene end was trimmed by 3 bases and the J gene end by 8 bases; junction bases not matched to a gene: 6. Looked up from germline, CDR1 is SGHRS and CDR2 is YFSETQ. CDR3 bases: TGCGCCAGCAGCTGGGGGACAGGGGTCCCTACGCAGTATTTT. This codes for CASSWGTGVPTQYF.

This chain connects TRBV29-1 to TRBJ2-7; D is undetermined. V was clipped by 3 bases and J by 2 bases, with 8 bases between them. Germline values: CDR1 SQVTM, CDR2 ANQGSEA. CDR3 length: 12 amino acids. Here the CDR3 reads CSVDWEPYEQYF. CDR3 sequence (DNA): TGCAGCGTTGATTGGGAACCCTACGAGCAGTACTTC.

This chain uses TRBV30 with TRBJ2-3; 14 nucleotides match TRBD2. This CDR3 has 15 amino acids. The ends lost 8 bases at V and 4 bases at J; junction bases unmatched: 8. Germline assignment: CDR1 GTSNPN and CDR2 SVGIG (reference sequence). DNA for the CDR3: TGTGCCGGGGGGACTAGCGGGAGAGGGTCAGATACGCAGTATTTT. Translation: CAGGTSGRGSDTQYF.

The chain combines TRBV23-1 with TRBJ1-4; TRBD1 aligns across 7 bases. TRBV23-1 is an ORF; its function is uncertain. V gave up 5 bases and J gave up 7 bases; unmatched junction bases: 13. The CDR3 covers 16 residues. The CDR3: CASSYPQGDGVEKLFF. The CDR3, as DNA: TGCGCCAGCAGTTACCCCCAGGGGGACGGTGTTGAAAAACTGTTTTTT.

In regard to this clone: The same CDR3 arises from other DNA sequences in this sample as well. This chain uses TRBV19 with TRBJ1-5; no clear D. Trimming cost V 3 bases and J 0 bases, with 6 bases left between them. Germline CDR1 reads LNHDA; CDR2 reads SQIVND (reference sequence). This CDR3 has 14 amino acids. The CDR3 DNA reads TGTGCCAGTAGTATCCAGGATAGCAATCAGCCCCAGCATTTT. Residues: CASSIQDSNQPQHF.

This clone was observed a few times. One end of the junction fails to match germline, which may point to a read error. Other DNA sequences from this sample encode an identical CDR3 as well. This chain links TRBV29-1 with TRBJ1-5; D remains unclear. Germline V gives CDR1 SQVTM, CDR2 ANQGSEA. This CDR3 has 12 residues. In nucleotides, the CDR3 is TGCAGCGCCAGACACGGAGATCAGCCCCAGCACTTT. Amino acids: CSARHGDQPQHF.

This chain uses TRBV5-1 with TRBJ2-3, with D possibly being TRBD1 (6 bases). Trimming cost V 3 bases and J 0 bases, with 8 bases left between them. This CDR3 has 14 residues. The germline gives CDR1 SGHRS, CDR2 YFSETQ. CDR3 region: CASSSTGSTDTQYF. CDR3 sequence (DNA): TGCGCCAGCAGCTCGACAGGAAGCACAGATACGCAGTATTTT.

V and J are TRBV21-1 and TRBJ2-6. TRBV21-1 is termed a pseudogene. The CDR3 has 18 residues. The CDR3 DNA reads TGTGCCAGCAGCACTCCCCCAGGACGGAGTATCCGGGCCAACGTCCTGACTTTC. Its protein is CASSTPPGRSIRANVLTF.

The gene calls are TRBV4-2 and TRBJ2-2; D remains ambiguous. Germline values: CDR1 LGHNA, CDR2 YNFKEQ. There are 16 residues in the CDR3. Trimming took off 0 bases at V and 5 bases at J, with 13 bases between the two ends. In nucleotides, the CDR3 is TGTGCCAGCAGCCAAGACCGTAGCCCCAGAACCGGGGAGCTGTTTTTT. This gives the protein CASSQDRSPRTGELFF.

The chain has TRBV5-4 and TRBJ2-1, with TRBD2 matching over 13 bases. Losses at the gene ends were 5 bases for V and 6 bases for J; bases not matched to a gene: 8. The CDR3 is 16 amino acids. Per germline, CDR1 SGHNT and CDR2 YYREEE (reference sequence). CDR3 in amino acids: CASSFSGTSGVNEQFF. CDR3 bases: TGTGCCAGCAGTTTTTCCGGGACTAGCGGGGTCAATGAGCAGTTCTTC.

The V call is TRBV7-3, the J call TRBJ2-5; D ambiguous. CDR1 is SGHTA and CDR2 is FQGTGA in the germline V gene. Trimming shortened V by 3 bases and J by 4 bases, and 12 bases separated the two germline ends. The CDR3 has 14 amino acids. The CDR3 loop reads CASSLSARSETQYF. CDR3 sequence (DNA): TGTGCCAGCAGCTTGAGCGCCAGATCAGAGACCCAGTACTTC.

The rearrangement uses TRBV19 and TRBJ1-1, with TRBD1 identical over 8 bases. The CDR3 consists of 17 residues. Germline V gene lookup returns CDR1 LNHDA and CDR2 SQIVND (reference sequence). V lost 7 bases, J lost 0 bases, and 13 bases stayed unmatched. The CDR3 is CASNEGNPGGMNTEAFF. The DNA for the CDR3 is TGTGCCAGTAACGAAGGTAACCCAGGGGGCATGAACACTGAAGCTTTCTTT.

The V gene is TRBV5-4, the J gene TRBJ2-7; TRBD2 aligns across 14 bases. The CDR3 loop spans 15 amino acids. The germline CDR1 and CDR2 sequences are SGHNT and YYREEE (reference sequence). V shed 4 bases, J shed 4 bases, and the junction held 4 bases outside the gene matches. The DNA of the CDR3 is TGTGCCAGCAGCCCCAGACTAGCGGGGGGGTACGAGCAGTACTTC. Translation: CASSPRLAGGYEQYF.

This clone appeared once. The J gene is TRBJ2-3, the V gene TRBV6-4, with D unclear. From germline, CDR1 is MRHNA and CDR2 SNTAGT. Trimming stripped 0 bases from V and 0 bases from J, with 4 bases between. This CDR3 spans 14 amino acids. The CDR3 region is CASSDSYSTDTQYF. The CDR3, as DNA: TGTGCCAGCAGTGACTCGTACAGCACAGATACGCAGTATTTT.

The genes are TRBV7-3 and TRBJ2-5; TRBD2 aligns across 15 bases. This CDR3 has 19 residues. V trimming: 1 base; J trimming: 2 bases; junction bases outside the gene matches: 8. In germline, CDR1 is SGHTA, CDR2 FQGTGA. The CDR3 nucleotides read TGTGCCAGCAGCTTAAGAGTTGGAGGACTAGCGGGAGGGCAAGAGACCCAGTACTTC. Its translation is CASSLRVGGLAGGQETQYF.

The DNA for the CDR3 is TGTGCCACCGGGGGGGAAACTGAAGCTTTCTTT. Translation: CATGGETEAFF. The chain carries TRBV19 and TRBJ1-1; D might be TRBD1 (5 bases). The CDR3 has 11 residues. Between the trimmed V and J ends, which lost 10 bases and 5 bases, there was a span of 11 bases. Germline V gene data show CDR1 as LNHDA and CDR2 as SQIVND (reference sequence).

This sequence joins TRBV5-4 and TRBJ1-2, with 9 nucleotides matching TRBD1. V shed 0 bases, J shed 6 bases, and the junction held 9 bases outside the gene matches. There are 16 residues in the CDR3. From germline, CDR1 is SGHNT and CDR2 YYREEE (reference sequence). CDR3 residues: CASSLAGPRTGDGYTF. In nucleotides, the CDR3 is TGTGCCAGCAGCTTGGCCGGACCTAGGACAGGGGATGGCTACACCTTC.

The gene calls are TRBV6-6 and TRBJ1-2; TRBD1 matches at 9 bases. The trim removed 6 bases at V and 4 bases at J, leaving 6 bases unmatched. Germline loops: CDR1 MNHNY, CDR2 SVGAGI (reference sequence). The CDR3 is made up of 14 amino acids. The CDR3 DNA reads as TGTGCCAGCAGCCGGGGGACAGGGACCTATGGCTACACCTTC. Protein sequence: CASSRGTGTYGYTF.

The chain couples TRBV21-1 to TRBJ2-7; TRBD2 is taken as the D call from the table, unchecked against the DNA. TRBV21-1 is an annotated pseudogene. This CDR3 region has 14 residues. The CDR3 is CASSFRREPYEQYF. The CDR3 nucleotides are TGTGCCAGCAGTTTTCGGCGGGAGCCCTACGAGCAGTACTTC.

V and J are TRBV2 and TRBJ2-2, with 8 nucleotides matching TRBD2. This CDR3 contains 16 residues. The V gene end was trimmed by 5 bases and the J gene end by 0 bases; junction bases not matched to a gene: 5. CDR1 and CDR2 from the germline V gene are SNHLY and FYNNEI. CDR3 bases: TGTGCCAGCAGTACGACTAGCGCCGCGAACACCGGGGAGCTGTTTTTT. Its protein product is CASSTTSAANTGELFF.

This chain links TRBV5-1 with TRBJ1-2; D ambiguous. Germline V lookup: CDR1 SGHRS, CDR2 YFSETQ. The CDR3 spans 12 residues. Between the trimmed V and J ends, which lost 4 bases and 2 bases, there was a span of 6 bases. CDR3 residues: CASSKENYGYTF. The CDR3 DNA follows: TGCGCCAGCAGCAAAGAGAACTATGGCTACACCTTC.